The clone carrying this T cell receptor (beta chain) was detected only a few times. Antigen unknown. The sample is drawn from a study of graft-versus-host responses after intestinal transplantation. For the study at large: All recipients were given anti-thymocyte globulin induction, and tacrolimus and steroids were then administered for around three years. Study-wide points: There were GvH clones found in recipient marrow, and some of them appeared first in ileum or blood.

V lost 3 bases to trimming and J lost 0 bases, with 12 bases between them. From germline, CDR1 is SGHDT and CDR2 YYEEEE. The CDR3 totals 15 residues. Profiling relied on immunoSEQ multiplex PCR, and the TCRdb table lists in-frame clones only, not all of them. The sample yields about 94,000 clones, about 91% seen once. The chain employs TRBV5-6 and TRBJ1-1, with D hard to call. The source was unstimulated CD8+ T cells sorted from spleen or lymph node cells, collected before intestinal transplant. The source is a human donor who received an intestinal transplant. For the CDR3, the DNA is TGTGCCAGCAGCTCCGATTGGAGGATGAACACTGAAGCTTTCTTT. Protein sequence: CASSSDWRMNTEAFF.